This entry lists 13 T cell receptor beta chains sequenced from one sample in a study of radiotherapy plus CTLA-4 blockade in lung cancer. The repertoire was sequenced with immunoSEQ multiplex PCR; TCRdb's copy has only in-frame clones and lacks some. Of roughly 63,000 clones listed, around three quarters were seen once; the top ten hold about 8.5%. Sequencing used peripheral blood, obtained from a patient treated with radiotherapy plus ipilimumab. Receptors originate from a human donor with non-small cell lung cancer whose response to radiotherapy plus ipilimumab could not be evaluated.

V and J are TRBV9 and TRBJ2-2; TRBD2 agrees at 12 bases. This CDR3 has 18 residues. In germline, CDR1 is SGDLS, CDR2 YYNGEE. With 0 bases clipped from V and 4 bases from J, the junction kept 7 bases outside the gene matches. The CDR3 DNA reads TGTGCCAGCAGCGTAGGCAGCCTAGCGGGGGGGCCCACCGGGGAGCTGTTTTTT. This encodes CASSVGSLAGGPTGELFF.

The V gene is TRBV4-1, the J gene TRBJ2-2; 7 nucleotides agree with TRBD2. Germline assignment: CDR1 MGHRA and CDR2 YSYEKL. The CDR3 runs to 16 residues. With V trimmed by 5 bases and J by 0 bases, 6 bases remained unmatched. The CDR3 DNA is TGCGCCAGCAGCTTTTATAGCGGGTCGAACACCGGGGAGCTGTTTTTT. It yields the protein CASSFYSGSNTGELFF.

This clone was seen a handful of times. The CDR3: CASSLAPLDGYTF. The CDR3 nucleotides are TGTGCCAGCAGCTTGGCCCCCCTTGATGGCTACACCTTC. This chain joins TRBV5-6 and TRBJ1-2; no firm D call. The CDR3 extends over 13 amino acids. CDR1 and CDR2 from the germline V gene are SGHDT and YYEEEE. Trimming pared 0 bases from V and 6 bases from J, leaving 9 bases between. Drawing the rest from reference TRBV5-6 and TRBJ1-2, the complete variable domain is DAGVTQSPTHLIKTRGQQVTLRCSPKSGHDTVSWYQQALGQGPQFIFQYYEEEERQRGNFPDRFSGHQFPNYSSELNVNALLLGDSALYLCASSLAPLDGYTFGSGTRLTVV.

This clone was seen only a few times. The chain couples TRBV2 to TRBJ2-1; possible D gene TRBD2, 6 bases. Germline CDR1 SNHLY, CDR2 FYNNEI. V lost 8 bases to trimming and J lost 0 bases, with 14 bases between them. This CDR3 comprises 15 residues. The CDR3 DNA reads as TGTGCCAGCGGGGACGGACTAAGCTCCTACAATGAGCAGTTCTTC. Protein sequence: CASGDGLSSYNEQFF.

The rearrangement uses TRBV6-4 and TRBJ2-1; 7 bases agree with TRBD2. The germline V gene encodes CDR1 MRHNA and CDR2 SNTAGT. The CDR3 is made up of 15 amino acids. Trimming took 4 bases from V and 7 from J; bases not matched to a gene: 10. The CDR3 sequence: CASSVRGGSENEQFF. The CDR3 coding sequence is TGTGCCAGCAGTGTGAGGGGCGGGAGTGAAAATGAGCAGTTCTTC.

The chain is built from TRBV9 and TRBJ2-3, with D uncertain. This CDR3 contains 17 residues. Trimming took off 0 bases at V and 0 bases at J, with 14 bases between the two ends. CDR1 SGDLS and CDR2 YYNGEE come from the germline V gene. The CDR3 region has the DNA TGTGCCAGCAGCGTAGCTACTACTTTTACTAGCACAGATACGCAGTATTTT. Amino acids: CASSVATTFTSTDTQYF.

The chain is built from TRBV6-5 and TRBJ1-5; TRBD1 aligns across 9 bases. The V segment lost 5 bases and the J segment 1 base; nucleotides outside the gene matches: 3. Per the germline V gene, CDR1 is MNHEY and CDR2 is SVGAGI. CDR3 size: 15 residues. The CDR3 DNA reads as TGTGCCAGCAGTAAACAGGGGGCAAGCAATCAGCCCCAGCATTTT. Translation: CASSKQGASNQPQHF.

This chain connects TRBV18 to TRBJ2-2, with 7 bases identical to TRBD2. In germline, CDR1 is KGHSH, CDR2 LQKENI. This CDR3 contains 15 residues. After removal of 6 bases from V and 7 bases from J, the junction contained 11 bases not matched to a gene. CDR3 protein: CASSPGLGGIGELFF. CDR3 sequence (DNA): TGTGCCAGCTCGCCAGGACTAGGTGGTATCGGGGAGCTGTTTTTT.

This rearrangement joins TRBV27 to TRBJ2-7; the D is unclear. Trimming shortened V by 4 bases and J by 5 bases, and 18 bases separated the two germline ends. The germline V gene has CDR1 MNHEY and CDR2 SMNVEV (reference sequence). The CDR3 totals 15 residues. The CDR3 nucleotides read TGTGCCAGCAGTTCCTCCGTCACGCCGGTCCACGAGCAGTACTTC. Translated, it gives CASSSSVTPVHEQYF.

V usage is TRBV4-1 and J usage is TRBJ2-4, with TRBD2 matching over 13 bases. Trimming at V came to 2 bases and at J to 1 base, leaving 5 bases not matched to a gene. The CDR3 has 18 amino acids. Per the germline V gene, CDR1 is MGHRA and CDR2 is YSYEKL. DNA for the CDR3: TGCGCCAGCAGCCAATTTGAACTAGCGGGAGGGGCCAAAAACATTCAGTACTTC. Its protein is CASSQFELAGGAKNIQYF.

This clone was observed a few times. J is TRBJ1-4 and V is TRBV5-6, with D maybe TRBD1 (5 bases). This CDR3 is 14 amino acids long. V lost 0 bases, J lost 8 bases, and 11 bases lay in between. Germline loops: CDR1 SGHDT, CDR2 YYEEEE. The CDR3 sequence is CASSLEGAEEKLFF. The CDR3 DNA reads TGTGCCAGCAGCTTGGAAGGGGCTGAGGAAAAACTGTTTTTT.

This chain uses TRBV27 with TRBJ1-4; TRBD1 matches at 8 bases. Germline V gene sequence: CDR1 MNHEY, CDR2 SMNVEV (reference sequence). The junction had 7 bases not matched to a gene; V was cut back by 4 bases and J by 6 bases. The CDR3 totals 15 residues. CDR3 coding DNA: TGTGCCAGCAGTTCCACAGGGGGATGGGATGAAAAACTGTTTTTT. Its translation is CASSSTGGWDEKLFF. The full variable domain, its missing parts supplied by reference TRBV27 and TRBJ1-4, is EAQVTQNPRYLITVTGKKLTVTCSQNMNHEYMSWYRQDPGLGLRQIYYSMNVEVTDKGDVPEGYKVSRKEKRNFPLILESPSPNQTSLYFCASSSTGGWDEKLFFGSGTQLSVL.

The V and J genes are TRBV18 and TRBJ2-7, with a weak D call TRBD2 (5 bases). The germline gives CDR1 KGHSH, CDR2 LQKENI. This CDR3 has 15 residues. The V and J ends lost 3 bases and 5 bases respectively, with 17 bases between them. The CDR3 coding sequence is TGTGCCAGCTCACCCCCGGGGTGGGGTGAGAACGAGCAGTACTTC. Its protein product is CASSPPGWGENEQYF.